One TCR beta chain is described in this entry. Its antigen is unidentified. The bulk TCR libraries were made with methods described before and with listed TCR primers. A single record per CDR3 protein comes from TCRdb applying MiXCR to the PCR reads. This table has nearly 650,000 distinct CDR3 sequences, 25% appearing once. This CDR3 region has 15 residues. The germline gives CDR1 MGHDK, CDR2 SYGVNS. After removal of 7 bases from V and 12 bases from J, the junction contained 18 bases not matched to a gene. These data come from a study of molecular identifiers for immune sequencing clone quantification. General study results and limits: Clones of above 20 RNA copies carried over 99% of effector molecules; in naive cells they carried under 1%.

This TCR came from a human donor in good health. Some libraries in this study had Jurkat cell RNA spiked in. Sequenced sample: naive CD8+ T cells from blood, with Jurkat cell RNA spiked in. Documented subset: FACS-sorted CD8+CD4-CCR7+CD45RA+ naive T cells. The rearrangement links TRBV25-1 to TRBJ2-1; 7 bases are shared with TRBD2. The CDR3 region has the DNA TGTGCCAGCACACCCCTCGCGGGAGTTAGAAGAGGGCAGTTCTTC. Its protein is CASTPLAGVRRGQFF.